The clone carrying this TCR beta chain was observed a handful of times. Antigen specificity is unknown. The final CDR3 position lacks the conserved phenylalanine or tryptophan, pointing to a likely read error. It is unclear where the CDR3 begins or ends on the DNA, so no DNA is shown, and the CDR3 is as TCRdb lists it. 5'RACE, which relied on constant-segment primers, yielded TCR alpha and TCR beta cDNA libraries carrying sample barcodes and UMIs. MiXCR was run by TCRdb on the 5' RACE reads, yielding one entry per CDR3 protein. This table holds about 290,000 distinct CDR3 sequences, 18% found once. This specimen comes from a study of T-cell memory formation after mild COVID-19. About the study: The two donors had largely donor-specific TCR clusters. Study-wide points: Pre-infection memory already had some responding clones, implying cross-reactive memory joined. CM and EM subsets held most contracting CD4+ clones; EMRA held CD8+ ones.

Including both end residues, the CDR3 is 11 amino acids long. The V call is TRBV12-3 or TRBV12-4, the J call TRBJ2-1; the D segment call TRBD1 is taken from the table without a DNA check. This receptor was obtained from a man younger than 35 who had mild COVID-19 (a few samples of this study predate the infection). Cell type and time point are not known. The sample taken for sequencing was PBMCs or a T cell subset sorted from them (not recorded which). This CDR3 is CASSGEGMKFL.